This T cell receptor (beta chain) was recovered during a study of radiation and T cells in renal cell carcinoma (dated by TCRdb to the early 2020s). Study-level background: A total of some 51 samples underwent TCR beta sequencing, made up of approximately 26 tumors and some 27 peripheral blood samples. In the approximately 57 samples combined, several million unique CDR3 nucleotide sequences were found, encoding 2,658,974 unique CDR3 amino acid sequences. The final blood draw took place at 4 weeks after radiation, the same time as nephrectomy.

TCR beta libraries were generated from genomic DNA with the immunoSEQ kit, following the manufacturer's recommendations. For library preparation, a first multiplex PCR was performed with proprietary primers, followed by a second PCR in which unique barcodes were added, and bead cleanups were performed after each round. Each sample batch included a kit-provided positive control reaction and a negative control reaction. The final libraries underwent checking on an Agilent 4200 TapeStation D1000 ScreenTape, volumetric pooling, and quantification by qPCR. Sequencing was performed on an Illumina NextSeq500 with a MidOutput 150-cycle cartridge, and 156 Read1 and 15 Index1 cycles were run with kit custom primers. The pooled library was loaded at approximately 0.95 pM with about 21% PhiX control spiked in. In the original analysis: Vendor-processed data were analyzed in R, with a clonotype defined as all T cells sharing the same CDR3 nucleotide sequence. In the clone abundance analyses, frequencies in each sample were normalized to that sample's 10,000 most abundant clones. Before analysis, public T cell clones were removed, and these numbered fewer than six per sample on average. A difference in abundance of at least 32-fold between compartments was used to define tumor-enriched and baseline blood-enriched clonotypes. A beta-binomial differential abundance model was used to identify clonotypes that were expanded or contracted between blood time points. Tumor-blood repertoire similarity was measured with the Baroni-Urbani and Buser coefficient, and group comparisons used two-tailed Wilcoxon tests in R. What TCRdb holds here is the immuneACCESS table cut down to in-frame rearrangements. Part of the clones is not present; checked against another copy, under half of the missing clones reflect an unresolved V gene, and the others are unexplained. V and J calls and clone size are copied from that table; D and trimming were computed from the DNA. The sample table contains approximately 150,000 clones; only one count was recorded for 75% to 90% of them. Around a sixth of the sample belongs to the ten largest clones.

The trim is 7 bases for V and 2 bases for J, with a gap of 17 bases between the germline ends. Measured from the cysteine to the phenylalanine, the CDR3 is 15 residues long. The read is trimmed to its CDR3 DNA, 45 bases read in frame from base 1. According to the germline V gene, CDR1 reads SGDLS and CDR2 reads YYNGEE. What the authors observed across the whole study: Because no pretreatment tumor biopsies were available, whether clonotypes were present in the tumor at baseline could not be determined. In blood, the top tumor clonotypes increased from baseline to 2 weeks after radiation and then shrank by 4 weeks, which suggests a temporary expansion of tumor-resident clones. The single-armed trial design could not address effects of radiation dose or scheduling on the TCR repertoire. Dynamics of the blood repertoire were not tracked past 4 weeks after treatment.

As regards this clone: There is no known antigen for this receptor. There are no base qualities to consult, and no much larger clone falls within one base.

Sample time point, as interpreted from the label and publication: blood 4 weeks post-SBRT, at nephrectomy. What this sample's treatment or condition label stands for: 15 Gy SBRT to primary tumor, nephrectomy 4 weeks later. The samples were obtained from a clinical trial, where primary renal cell carcinomas were treated with 15 Gy stereotactic body radiation therapy and then removed by nephrectomy 4 weeks afterward. To track tumor-enriched clonotypes, serial peripheral blood was sampled from radiation-treated patients at baseline and at 2 weeks and 4 weeks after SBRT. Every patient had renal cell carcinoma of clear cell pathology. The QIAamp DNA Blood Mini Kit (Qiagen) was used to prepare genomic DNA for TCR sequencing. The analyses included only samples that passed all quality control checks.

The sequenced sample was blood, obtained from a patient whose treatment included radiotherapy and nephrectomy. The sequence is built from TRBV9 and TRBJ2-3, with a tentative D gene TRBD2 over 6 matching bases. The sequence came from a woman between 45 and 65 years old with renal cell carcinoma. The CDR3: CASSPASSVTDTQYF. The bases are TGTGCCAGCTCCCCGGCGTCTAGCGTCACAGATACGCAGTATTTT.